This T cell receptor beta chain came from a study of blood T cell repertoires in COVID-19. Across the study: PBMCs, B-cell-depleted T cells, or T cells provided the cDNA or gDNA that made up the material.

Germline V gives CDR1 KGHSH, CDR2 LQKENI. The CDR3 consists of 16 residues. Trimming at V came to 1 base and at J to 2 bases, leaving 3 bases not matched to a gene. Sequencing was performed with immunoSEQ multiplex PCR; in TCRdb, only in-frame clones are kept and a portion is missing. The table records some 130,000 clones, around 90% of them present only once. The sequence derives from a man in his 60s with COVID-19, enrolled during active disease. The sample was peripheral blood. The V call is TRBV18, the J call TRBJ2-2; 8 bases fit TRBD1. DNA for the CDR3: TGTGCCAGCTCACCACGACAGGGGATAAACACCGGGGAGCTGTTTTTT. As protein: CASSPRQGINTGELFF.